This is a list of T cell receptor beta chains from one sample in a study of blood T cell repertoires in COVID-19. Using immunoSEQ multiplex PCR, the repertoire was profiled, and TCRdb retains in-frame clones only, with some absent. Of about 460,000 clones listed, roughly nine tenths are singletons. The specimen sequenced was PBMCs or T cells enriched from blood (not recorded which). The receptors shown here come from a woman aged 60 to 75 who had recovered from COVID-19. Both conserved end residues are part of each CDR3. The order of the fields is CDR3 DNA, CDR3 protein, J gene, clone size, D gene, V gene, CDR3 length. D genes are given only for firm matches. Expanded clones get a size class; other rows say once, few or many, or leave the size out.

cdr3_nt: TGTGCCAGCAGTCCTCGGACAAATGAGCAGTTCTTC
cdr3_aa: CASSPRTNEQFF
j_call: TRBJ2-1
clone_size: -
d_call: -
v_call: TRBV12-3/TRBV12-4
cdr3_length: 12

cdr3_nt: TGTGCCAGCAGCTTAGGGACAGGCTCGAACACCGGGGAGCTGTTTTTT
cdr3_aa: CASSLGTGSNTGELFF
j_call: TRBJ2-2
clone_size: -
d_call: TRBD1
v_call: TRBV5-8
cdr3_length: 16

cdr3_nt: TGTGCCAGCTCACCTGTGGACAGGGAACCTCAGCCCCAGCATTTT
cdr3_aa: CASSPVDREPQPQHF
j_call: TRBJ1-5
clone_size: -
d_call: TRBD1
v_call: TRBV18
cdr3_length: 15

cdr3_nt: TGTGCCAGCAGAGGACAGGGTGCTCAGCCCCAGCATTTT
cdr3_aa: CASRGQGAQPQHF
j_call: TRBJ1-5
clone_size: -
d_call: TRBD1
v_call: TRBV27
cdr3_length: 13

cdr3_nt: TGTGCCAGCAGTTCCGGGACATCCTACACCTTC
cdr3_aa: CASSSGTSYTF
j_call: TRBJ1-2
clone_size: -
d_call: -
v_call: TRBV12-3/TRBV12-4
cdr3_length: 11

cdr3_nt: TGTGCCACCAGTGACGGACAGGGGATCACCGGGGAGCTGTTTTTT
cdr3_aa: CATSDGQGITGELFF
j_call: TRBJ2-2
clone_size: -
d_call: TRBD1
v_call: TRBV24-1
cdr3_length: 15

cdr3_nt: TGTGCCAGCAGCCAAGACGCGATTTATGGCTACACCTTC
cdr3_aa: CASSQDAIYGYTF
j_call: TRBJ1-2
clone_size: once
d_call: -
v_call: TRBV14
cdr3_length: 13

cdr3_nt: TGTGCCAGCTCACGAGGACTAGCGGGGGTAGAGACCCAGTACTTC
cdr3_aa: CASSRGLAGVETQYF
j_call: TRBJ2-5
clone_size: -
d_call: TRBD2
v_call: TRBV18
cdr3_length: 15

cdr3_nt: TGTGCCAGTAGTCCGGACAGGGGAGCTGAAGCTTTCTTT
cdr3_aa: CASSPDRGAEAFF
j_call: TRBJ1-1
clone_size: -
d_call: TRBD1
v_call: TRBV19
cdr3_length: 13

cdr3_nt: TGTGCCAGCAGCACAGGCCCTGGAAACACCATATATTTT
cdr3_aa: CASSTGPGNTIYF
j_call: TRBJ1-3
clone_size: once
d_call: -
v_call: TRBV6-5
cdr3_length: 13

cdr3_nt: TGTGCCAGCAGTCGACAGGATTGGAACTATGGCTACACCTTC
cdr3_aa: CASSRQDWNYGYTF
j_call: TRBJ1-2
clone_size: -
d_call: -
v_call: TRBV2
cdr3_length: 14

cdr3_nt: TGTGCCAGCAGCTACAGGGGGCCGGGTGAAGCTTTCTTT
cdr3_aa: CASSYRGPGEAFF
j_call: TRBJ1-1
clone_size: -
d_call: TRBD1
v_call: TRBV3-1/TRBV3-2
cdr3_length: 13

cdr3_nt: TGTGCCTGGAGTCGGGAATCCCACTATGGCTACACCTTC
cdr3_aa: CAWSRESHYGYTF
j_call: TRBJ1-2
clone_size: -
d_call: -
v_call: TRBV30
cdr3_length: 13

cdr3_nt: TGTGCCAGCAGCCCCCAGGGGGGTTACTATGGCTACACCTTC
cdr3_aa: CASSPQGGYYGYTF
j_call: TRBJ1-2
clone_size: -
d_call: TRBD1
v_call: TRBV6-5
cdr3_length: 14

cdr3_nt: TGTGCCAGTGTTCGACAGGGGTCCTATCAGCCCCAGCATTTT
cdr3_aa: CASVRQGSYQPQHF
j_call: TRBJ1-5
clone_size: -
d_call: TRBD1
v_call: TRBV6-5
cdr3_length: 14

cdr3_nt: TGTGCCAGCAGCTTGACAGGGCTCATGAACACTGAAGCTTTCTTT
cdr3_aa: CASSLTGLMNTEAFF
j_call: TRBJ1-1
clone_size: -
d_call: TRBD1
v_call: TRBV11-2
cdr3_length: 15

cdr3_nt: TGCGCCAGCAGCCAAGCGGCGGGGACGTACCAAGAGACCCAGTACTTC
cdr3_aa: CASSQAAGTYQETQYF
j_call: TRBJ2-5
clone_size: -
d_call: -
v_call: TRBV4-1
cdr3_length: 16

cdr3_nt: TGTGCCACCAGCAGAGTGGGGGGAGCTAACTATGGCTACACCTTC
cdr3_aa: CATSRVGGANYGYTF
j_call: TRBJ1-2
clone_size: -
d_call: -
v_call: TRBV15
cdr3_length: 15

cdr3_nt: TGTGCCACTTCCCCGGACAGTTACGGGAATGAGCAGTTCTTC
cdr3_aa: CATSPDSYGNEQFF
j_call: TRBJ2-1
clone_size: -
d_call: -
v_call: TRBV19
cdr3_length: 14

cdr3_nt: TGTGCCAGCAGCTTGGGCCTAGCGGGGGCGATACAAGAGACCCAGTACTTC
cdr3_aa: CASSLGLAGAIQETQYF
j_call: TRBJ2-5
clone_size: -
d_call: TRBD2
v_call: TRBV13
cdr3_length: 17

cdr3_nt: TGCGCCAGCAGCTATGAATGGGGGACATTAGATGGCTACACCTTC
cdr3_aa: CASSYEWGTLDGYTF
j_call: TRBJ1-2
clone_size: -
d_call: -
v_call: TRBV5-1
cdr3_length: 15

cdr3_nt: TGTGCCATCAGTGAACTGGCGAACACCGGGGAGCTGTTTTTT
cdr3_aa: CAISELANTGELFF
j_call: TRBJ2-2
clone_size: -
d_call: -
v_call: TRBV10-3
cdr3_length: 14

cdr3_nt: TGTGCCAGCTCACCACTCCGGGGGCCGGGACAGGGGCGGGATGAGCAGTTCTTC
cdr3_aa: CASSPLRGPGQGRDEQFF
j_call: TRBJ2-1
clone_size: once
d_call: TRBD1
v_call: TRBV18
cdr3_length: 18

cdr3_nt: TGTGCCAGCAGCCCCCCGGGGAGTCAGGGAAACACCATATATTTT
cdr3_aa: CASSPPGSQGNTIYF
j_call: TRBJ1-3
clone_size: once
d_call: -
v_call: TRBV9
cdr3_length: 15

cdr3_nt: TGTGCCAGCAGTTTTCTCCCCCCGCAGGGAATGAACACTGAAGCTTTCTTT
cdr3_aa: CASSFLPPQGMNTEAFF
j_call: TRBJ1-1
clone_size: -
d_call: -
v_call: TRBV27
cdr3_length: 17

cdr3_nt: TGTGCCTGGAGCGGTCAGGCGAACTATGGCTACACCTTC
cdr3_aa: CAWSGQANYGYTF
j_call: TRBJ1-2
clone_size: once
d_call: -
v_call: TRBV30
cdr3_length: 13

cdr3_nt: TGTGCCAGCGTCGTAACAATTGACTACACCTTC
cdr3_aa: CASVVTIDYTF
j_call: TRBJ1-2
clone_size: -
d_call: -
v_call: TRBV2
cdr3_length: 11

cdr3_nt: TGTGCCAGCAGCAAATTAAGCGGGGGGGTAACAGATACGCAATATTTT
cdr3_aa: CASSKLSGGVTDTQYF
j_call: TRBJ2-3
clone_size: -
d_call: TRBD2
v_call: TRBV7-9
cdr3_length: 16

cdr3_nt: TGTGCCACCAGTGATCCCCATCCCACAGATACGCAGTATTTT
cdr3_aa: CATSDPHPTDTQYF
j_call: TRBJ2-3
clone_size: -
d_call: -
v_call: TRBV24-1
cdr3_length: 14

cdr3_nt: TGTGCCAGTAGTATAGCCGGCGAGCAGTACTTC
cdr3_aa: CASSIAGEQYF
j_call: TRBJ2-7
clone_size: -
d_call: -
v_call: TRBV19
cdr3_length: 11

cdr3_nt: TGTGCCAGCAGCCACCTGACAGGTTCTGGAAACACCATATATTTT
cdr3_aa: CASSHLTGSGNTIYF
j_call: TRBJ1-3
clone_size: -
d_call: -
v_call: TRBV3-1/TRBV3-2
cdr3_length: 15

cdr3_nt: TGTGCCAGCAGCTCCGCGGGGGCCCCGATCACAGATACGCAGTATTTT
cdr3_aa: CASSSAGAPITDTQYF
j_call: TRBJ2-3
clone_size: -
d_call: -
v_call: TRBV5-4
cdr3_length: 16

cdr3_nt: TGTGCCAGCAGCACACAGTACTCTGGAAACACCATATATTTT
cdr3_aa: CASSTQYSGNTIYF
j_call: TRBJ1-3
clone_size: -
d_call: -
v_call: TRBV5-6
cdr3_length: 14

cdr3_nt: TGTGCCAGCAGCCAAGATTACCCCAGCGGGGGGTTTTCAGATACGCAGTATTTT
cdr3_aa: CASSQDYPSGGFSDTQYF
j_call: TRBJ2-3
clone_size: -
d_call: TRBD2
v_call: TRBV4-2
cdr3_length: 18

cdr3_nt: TGCGCCAGCAGCAAAACCGGGACTAGGAACACTGAAGCTTTCTTT
cdr3_aa: CASSKTGTRNTEAFF
j_call: TRBJ1-1
clone_size: -
d_call: -
v_call: TRBV5-1
cdr3_length: 15

cdr3_nt: TGTGCCAGCAGCCCTTCGACAGGGAGAAATGAAAAACTGTTTTTT
cdr3_aa: CASSPSTGRNEKLFF
j_call: TRBJ1-4
clone_size: -
d_call: TRBD1
v_call: TRBV6-4
cdr3_length: 15

cdr3_nt: TGTGCCAGCAGAGTTGGCGGTTCCGGCGCAGATACGCAGTATTTT
cdr3_aa: CASRVGGSGADTQYF
j_call: TRBJ2-3
clone_size: -
d_call: -
v_call: TRBV27
cdr3_length: 15

cdr3_nt: TGTGCCAGCACCAGGGCCAGCGGGGGGGCCACGGCCGGGGAGCTGTTTTTT
cdr3_aa: CASTRASGGATAGELFF
j_call: TRBJ2-2
clone_size: -
d_call: -
v_call: TRBV21-1
cdr3_length: 17

cdr3_nt: TGTGCCAGCACCCTTGGGCCCGAAGGAAACACCATATATTTT
cdr3_aa: CASTLGPEGNTIYF
j_call: TRBJ1-3
clone_size: -
d_call: -
v_call: TRBV7-2
cdr3_length: 14

cdr3_nt: TGTGCCAGCAGCCCCTTCAGCGGGGGTACGCAGTATTTT
cdr3_aa: CASSPFSGGTQYF
j_call: TRBJ2-3
clone_size: -
d_call: TRBD2
v_call: TRBV3-1/TRBV3-2
cdr3_length: 13

cdr3_nt: TGTGCCAGCAGCGAGGGGACTAGCGGGGTCACAGATACGCAGTATTTT
cdr3_aa: CASSEGTSGVTDTQYF
j_call: TRBJ2-3
clone_size: -
d_call: TRBD2
v_call: TRBV9
cdr3_length: 16

cdr3_nt: TGTGCCACCAGTGATTTGGGGGGGAGCGTCCACGAGCAGTACTTC
cdr3_aa: CATSDLGGSVHEQYF
j_call: TRBJ2-7
clone_size: -
d_call: -
v_call: TRBV24-1
cdr3_length: 15

cdr3_nt: TGTGCCTGGACGTGGGCGGGGGCAGTGAACACCGGGGAGCTGTTTTTT
cdr3_aa: CAWTWAGAVNTGELFF
j_call: TRBJ2-2
clone_size: few
d_call: -
v_call: TRBV30
cdr3_length: 16

cdr3_nt: TGCGCCAGCCAGAGAGACGGAGTCGATGATTCACCCCTCCACTTT
cdr3_aa: CASQRDGVDDSPLHF
j_call: TRBJ1-6
clone_size: -
d_call: -
v_call: TRBV5-1
cdr3_length: 15

cdr3_nt: TGCAGTGCTCGTGCCAGGGGGTACACAGATACGCAGTATTTT
cdr3_aa: CSARARGYTDTQYF
j_call: TRBJ2-3
clone_size: -
d_call: TRBD1
v_call: TRBV20-1
cdr3_length: 14

cdr3_nt: TGTGCCAGCCATGCCCGTGGGAGCCTCGAAGCTTTCTTT
cdr3_aa: CASHARGSLEAFF
j_call: TRBJ1-1
clone_size: -
d_call: -
v_call: TRBV12-3/TRBV12-4
cdr3_length: 13

cdr3_nt: TGTGCCAGCAGCCTGGGACAGCCCAATCAGCCCCAGCATTTT
cdr3_aa: CASSLGQPNQPQHF
j_call: TRBJ1-5
clone_size: -
d_call: TRBD1
v_call: TRBV28
cdr3_length: 14

cdr3_nt: TGTGCCAGCAGCCTCGCCTCCGGGACTAGCGGGGGACAGTTCTTC
cdr3_aa: CASSLASGTSGGQFF
j_call: TRBJ2-1
clone_size: -
d_call: TRBD2
v_call: TRBV3-1/TRBV3-2
cdr3_length: 15

cdr3_nt: TGTGCCAGCGAGGAAAACAATGAAAAACTGTTTTTT
cdr3_aa: CASEENNEKLFF
j_call: TRBJ1-4
clone_size: -
d_call: -
v_call: TRBV2
cdr3_length: 12

cdr3_nt: TGTGCCAGCAGCAGCAGGTACTACGAGCAGTACTTC
cdr3_aa: CASSSRYYEQYF
j_call: TRBJ2-7
clone_size: -
d_call: -
v_call: TRBV6-5
cdr3_length: 12

cdr3_nt: TGTGCCACCAGTGATCCAACGGACTCTCGGGGAGGCTACACCTTC
cdr3_aa: CATSDPTDSRGGYTF
j_call: TRBJ1-2
clone_size: -
d_call: -
v_call: TRBV24-1
cdr3_length: 15

cdr3_nt: TGTGCCAGCAGCCCGCCCGGGACTAGCGGGGGCTACAATGAGCAGTTCTTC
cdr3_aa: CASSPPGTSGGYNEQFF
j_call: TRBJ2-1
clone_size: -
d_call: TRBD2
v_call: TRBV5-4
cdr3_length: 17

cdr3_nt: TGTGCCAGCAGGCGGGACAGGGTACCCACTACCGGGGCGAGGACTGAAGCTTTCTTT
cdr3_aa: CASRRDRVPTTGARTEAFF
j_call: TRBJ1-1
clone_size: -
d_call: TRBD1
v_call: TRBV2
cdr3_length: 19

cdr3_nt: TGTGCCAGTTCCAGGCAGGGGGGAACAGATACGCAGTATTTT
cdr3_aa: CASSRQGGTDTQYF
j_call: TRBJ2-3
clone_size: -
d_call: -
v_call: TRBV28
cdr3_length: 14

cdr3_nt: TGTGCCAGTAGTATGGACACTCAGCCCCAGCATTTT
cdr3_aa: CASSMDTQPQHF
j_call: TRBJ1-5
clone_size: -
d_call: -
v_call: TRBV19
cdr3_length: 12

cdr3_nt: TGTGCCAGTAGTATCGTAAGCGGGGGTGCGTACAATGAGCAGTTCTTC
cdr3_aa: CASSIVSGGAYNEQFF
j_call: TRBJ2-1
clone_size: -
d_call: TRBD2
v_call: TRBV19
cdr3_length: 16

cdr3_nt: TGCGCCAGCAGCCAAGACCCCGAGCGGGGGTCGGATACGCAGTATTTT
cdr3_aa: CASSQDPERGSDTQYF
j_call: TRBJ2-3
clone_size: -
d_call: TRBD2
v_call: TRBV4-1
cdr3_length: 16

cdr3_nt: TGTGCCACCAGCAGAGCTACAGGACCTGAAAAACTGTTTTTT
cdr3_aa: CATSRATGPEKLFF
j_call: TRBJ1-4
clone_size: once
d_call: -
v_call: TRBV15
cdr3_length: 14

cdr3_nt: TGTGCCAGTAGTATAGATAGCGGGGGGTTTGGGGAGACCCAGTACTTC
cdr3_aa: CASSIDSGGFGETQYF
j_call: TRBJ2-5
clone_size: -
d_call: TRBD2
v_call: TRBV19
cdr3_length: 16